These 15 T cell receptor beta chains originate from one sample sequenced in a study of T cell clones after liver transplantation. TCRdb's table, derived via immunoSEQ multiplex PCR, lists solely in-frame clones and lacks some. Here the sample spans roughly 70,000 clones, more than 75% being singletons. The sequencing here drew on CD4+ T cells from blood, taken before liver transplant. The receptors were gathered from a human donor who received a liver transplant.

A few counts support this clone. The chain joins TRBV5-1 to TRBJ1-1, with a weak D call TRBD1 (5 bases). V was shortened by 0 bases and J by 1 base, with 7 bases between the two germline ends. The V gene's germline CDR1 is SGHRS and CDR2 YFSETQ. There are 14 residues in the CDR3. In nucleotides, the CDR3 is TGCGCCAGCAGCTTGGGGAGGGGGAACACTGAAGCTTTCTTT. Protein product: CASSLGRGNTEAFF.

The genes are TRBV2 and TRBJ2-5, with D perhaps given as TRBD1 or TRBD2 (5 bases each). With the DNA end fitting TRBJ2-7 better, the J assignment may be wrong. CDR1 and CDR2 (germline): SNHLY, FYNNEI. The CDR3 covers 14 residues. CDR3 amino acids: CASNRDGLLYEQYF. The CDR3 nucleotides read TGTGCCAGCAACCGGGACGGATTACTATACGAGCAGTACTTC.

Here the CDR3 DNA reads TGCAGCGCCGACGGACGCACCTTC. Its protein is CSADGRTF. The V gene is TRBV29-1, the J gene TRBJ1-2, with unresolved D. Germline V lookup: CDR1 SQVTM, CDR2 ANQGSEA. This CDR3 is 8 amino acids long. Trimming pared 7 bases from V and 13 bases from J, leaving 10 bases between.

This sequence joins TRBV29-1 and TRBJ2-4; D uncertain. The CDR3 totals 14 residues. Germline CDR1 reads SQVTM; CDR2 reads ANQGSEA. Trimming cost V 4 bases and J 0 bases, with 10 bases left between them. CDR3: CSVVVSGAKNIQYF. The CDR3 region has the DNA TGCAGCGTTGTAGTTTCGGGAGCCAAAAACATTCAGTACTTC.

This clone was recorded only once. CDR3 DNA: TGCGCCAGCAGCTTGGGAGCAGGGGTCATTACAGATACGCAGTATTTT. Its translation: CASSLGAGVITDTQYF. The V gene is TRBV5-1, the J gene TRBJ2-3; perhaps TRBD1 as D (6 bases). Germline V lookup: CDR1 SGHRS, CDR2 YFSETQ. The V gene lost 0 bases and the J gene lost 3 bases, with 14 bases spanning the gap. The CDR3 has 16 residues. Drawing the rest from reference TRBV5-1 and TRBJ2-3, the complete variable domain is KAGVTQTPRYLIKTRGQQVTLSCSPISGHRSVSWYQQTPGQGLQFLFEYFSETQRNKGNFPGRFSGRQFSNSRSEMNVSTLELGDSALYLCASSLGAGVITDTQYFGPGTRLTVL.

This chain connects TRBV28 to TRBJ2-1; TRBD2 matches at 8 bases. The germline CDR1 and CDR2 sequences are MDHEN and SYDVKM. The CDR3 is 16 residues long. V lost 2 bases and J lost 8; bases outside the gene matches: 11. CDR3 nucleotides: TGTGCCAGCAGTTTAGTAAGCGGGGGACCGCCCGATGAGCAGTTCTTC. The encoded protein is CASSLVSGGPPDEQFF.

The rearrangement joins TRBV19 to TRBJ2-1; no firm D call. The germline V gene has CDR1 LNHDA and CDR2 SQIVND (reference sequence). V shed 5 bases and J shed 0 bases, with 14 bases lying between them. The CDR3 totals 16 residues. The CDR3 sequence is CASSGVPRSSYNEQFF. The CDR3 DNA is TGTGCCAGTAGTGGGGTACCGCGGAGCTCCTACAATGAGCAGTTCTTC. Looking up the rest from reference TRBV19 and TRBJ2-1 gives the full variable domain: DGGITQSPKYLFRKEGQNVTLSCEQNLNHDAMYWYRQDPGQGLRLIYYSQIVNDFQKGDIAEGYSVSREKKESFPLTVTSAQKNPTAFYLCASSGVPRSSYNEQFFGPGTRLTVL.

The chain recombines TRBV19 with TRBJ2-7; D might be TRBD1 (6 bases). Trimming shortened V by 10 bases and J by 0 bases, and 16 bases separated the two germline ends. The CDR3 length is 14 residues. Germline V CDR1 and CDR2: LNHDA, SQIVND (reference sequence). The CDR3 is CATTRDTFSYEQYF. The CDR3 region has the DNA TGTGCCACCACACGGGACACCTTCTCCTACGAGCAGTACTTC.

The rearrangement joins TRBV15 to TRBJ1-2; no definite D call. This CDR3 is 15 amino acids long. Trimming left V 1 base short and J 0 bases short, with 9 bases between. The V gene's germline CDR1 is LNHNV and CDR2 YYDKDF (reference sequence). The CDR3 protein is CATSRVREANYGYTF. CDR3 bases: TGTGCCACCAGCAGAGTGAGGGAAGCTAACTATGGCTACACCTTC. The full variable domain, in which reference TRBV15 and TRBJ1-2 provide the parts outside the CDR3, is DAMVIQNPRYQVTQFGKPVTLSCSQTLNHNVMYWYQQKSSQAPKLLFHYYDKDFNNEADTPDNFQSRRPNTSFCFLDIRSPGLGDTAMYLCATSRVREANYGYTFGSGTRLTVV.

The V and J genes are TRBV10-3 and TRBJ2-6; D unresolved. V shed 6 bases and J shed 3 bases, with 6 bases lying between them. The germline CDR1 and CDR2 sequences are ENHRY and SYGVKD. The CDR3 loop spans 13 amino acids. CDR3 in amino acids: CAISLYGANVLTF. CDR3 nucleotides: TGTGCCATCAGCCTCTATGGGGCCAACGTCCTGACTTTC.

This clone has a handful of counts. V is TRBV25-1 and J is TRBJ2-2, with 9 bases aligning to TRBD1. V was clipped by 6 bases and J by 5 bases; unmatched bases: 4. The germline gives CDR1 MGHDK, CDR2 SYGVNS. The CDR3 consists of 14 residues. The CDR3 DNA reads as TGTGCCAGCAGAGGGACAGGGAGGACCGGGGAGCTGTTTTTT. Residues: CASRGTGRTGELFF. Together with reference TRBV25-1 and TRBJ2-2, the CDR3 gives the full variable domain: EADIYQTPRYLVIGTGKKITLECSQTMGHDKMYWYQQDPGMELHLIHYSYGVNSTEKGDLSSESTVSRIRTEHFPLTLESARPSHTSQYLCASRGTGRTGELFFGEGSRLTVL.

The chain employs TRBV6-5 and TRBJ2-5; 9 bases are shared with TRBD1. Germline assignment: CDR1 MNHEY and CDR2 SVGAGI. With 6 bases clipped from V and 4 bases from J, the junction kept 9 bases outside the gene matches. CDR3 length equals 15 residues. For the CDR3, the DNA is TGTGCCAGCAGACCTTCGACAGGGGGGAGAGAGACCCAGTACTTC. This encodes CASRPSTGGRETQYF.

The rearrangement uses TRBV27 and TRBJ1-6; possible D gene TRBD1, 5 bases. V lost 1 base and J lost 7, with 14 bases in between. CDR3 length: 16 residues. CDR1 is MNHEY, CDR2 SMNVEV, per germline (reference sequence). The CDR3 region is CASSLYGDSPNSPLHF. The CDR3 DNA is TGTGCCAGCAGTTTATACGGCGACAGTCCAAATTCACCCCTCCACTTT.

The chain is built from TRBV25-1 and TRBJ2-1, with D possibly called TRBD1 or TRBD2 (5 bases each). The CDR3 is 16 residues long. Trimming pared 2 bases from V and 5 bases from J, leaving 16 bases between. Germline CDR1 reads MGHDK; CDR2 reads SYGVNS. The DNA for the CDR3 is TGTGCCAGCAGTGAAGGGGGTGCTCAAGGGAACAATGAGCAGTTCTTC. Protein: CASSEGGAQGNNEQFF.

The chain combines TRBV6-5 with TRBJ2-5, with no clear D. V lost 2 bases and J lost 7, with 8 bases in between. Germline assignment: CDR1 MNHEY and CDR2 SVGAGI. The CDR3 spans 12 residues. The CDR3 nucleotides are TGTGCCAGCAGTTACCCTGGTGGGACCCAGTACTTC. Encoded protein: CASSYPGGTQYF.